The 28 T cell receptor beta chains below were found in one sample sequenced in a study of T cell clonotyping in hematopoietic cell transplantation. Specified time point: recipient sample about 28 days before transplant, after cytoreduction. Measured with immunoSEQ multiplex PCR; TCRdb has only the in-frame clones, and not every one. The profile shows over 25,000 clones, approximately 80% of them singletons. The starting material was peripheral blood mononuclear cells, obtained before stem cell transplant. The receptor source for this set is a woman between 25 and 40 years old with chronic myeloid leukemia. Some clones in this sample may be carry-over from other donors' samples.

There are a few counts of this clone. The CDR3: CASRAAGTDGYTF. CDR3 DNA sequence: TGTGCCAGCAGGGCCGCGGGTACGGATGGCTACACCTTC. The chain uses TRBV27 and TRBJ1-2; D gene unclear. This CDR3 spans 13 amino acids. Germline V gene sequence: CDR1 MNHEY, CDR2 SMNVEV (reference sequence). Deletions cut 6 bases from V and 6 bases from J, with 14 bases between.

The rearrangement joins TRBV29-1 to TRBJ2-1, with 11 bases fitting TRBD2. Germline V gene data show CDR1 as SQVTM and CDR2 as ANQGSEA. Unmatched junction bases numbered 2, after V lost 4 bases and J lost 9 bases. The CDR3 has 12 amino acids. CDR3: CSVATSGGEQFF. The DNA of the CDR3 is TGCAGCGTTGCCACTAGCGGGGGTGAGCAGTTCTTC.

The rearrangement links TRBV11-3 to TRBJ2-5, with D hard to call. The germline CDR1 and CDR2 sequences are SGHNT and YENEEA. The ends were cut back, 1 base at V and 1 base at J, with 4 bases in the middle. CDR3 size: 13 residues. This CDR3 is CASSLGAQETQYF. The DNA for the CDR3 is TGTGCCAGCAGCTTAGGGGCCCAAGAGACCCAGTACTTC.

This clone was picked up a small number of times. The chain has TRBV18 and TRBJ2-2; D possibly uses TRBD1 or TRBD2 (5 bases each). This CDR3 spans 15 amino acids. Germline CDR1 KGHSH, CDR2 LQKENI. Trimming shortened V by 5 bases and J by 4 bases, and 14 bases separated the two germline ends. The CDR3 nucleotides read TGTGCCAGCTCAAGACAGATGGCGGGCACCGGGGAGCTGTTTTTT. This sequence encodes CASSRQMAGTGELFF.

V gene TRBV27 combines with J gene TRBJ1-2; perhaps TRBD1 as D (6 bases). Germline V CDR1 and CDR2: MNHEY, SMNVEV (reference sequence). This CDR3 has 14 residues. Trimming removed 6 bases from V and 7 bases from J, with 18 bases in between. The CDR3 loop reads CASRGGLGVGGYTF. The CDR3 nucleotides are TGTGCCAGCAGGGGGGGGCTAGGGGTGGGTGGCTACACCTTC.

This clone was counted a single time. V and J are TRBV5-6 and TRBJ1-5; no definite D call. The germline CDR1 and CDR2 sequences are SGHDT and YYEEEE. Trimming removed 4 bases from V and 2 bases from J, with 10 bases in between. The CDR3 extends over 14 amino acids. The CDR3 nucleotides read TGTGCCAGCAGCACCGGTGGGGGCAATCAGCCCCAGCATTTT. It specifies CASSTGGGNQPQHF.

This clone came up once. The chain recombines TRBV4-2 with TRBJ2-7; 9 bases agree with TRBD1. The junction had 0 bases not matched to a gene; V was cut back by 0 bases and J by 3 bases. This CDR3 is built from 14 residues. Germline CDR1 and CDR2: LGHNA and YNFKEQ. The CDR3 DNA is TGTGCCAGCAGCCAAGAGGACAGGGGCTACGAGCAGTACTTC. This codes for CASSQEDRGYEQYF.

In the case of this clone: An end of the junction does not agree with germline; a read error may underlie this. The chain couples TRBV7-7 to TRBJ2-2; D unclear. Germline assignment: CDR1 SSHAT and CDR2 FNYEAQ (reference sequence). The CDR3 totals 13 residues. CDR3 sequence reads: CASSPGNTGELFF. In DNA, the CDR3 is TGTGCTAGCAGCCCCGGGAACACCGGGGAGCTGTTTTTT.

The chain has TRBV11-2 and TRBJ2-5, with TRBD2 matching over 10 bases. Germline lookup yields CDR1 SGHAT and CDR2 FQNNGV. V lost 10 bases and J lost 7; bases outside the gene matches: 18. CDR3 size: 16 residues. The CDR3 here is CATATSLAGASGTQYF. CDR3 in DNA: TGTGCCACCGCGACGTCGCTAGCGGGGGCGAGCGGGACCCAGTACTTC.

The chain combines TRBV7-3 with TRBJ2-5; tentative D call: TRBD2 (6 bases). The CDR3 covers 14 residues. Trimming removed 2 bases at V and 5 bases at J, with 12 bases between. In germline, CDR1 is SGHTA, CDR2 FQGTGA. The CDR3 here is CASSLYSGEETQYF. CDR3 nucleotides: TGTGCCAGCAGCTTATATTCGGGAGAGGAGACCCAGTACTTC. The complete variable domain, with remaining parts taken from reference TRBV7-3 and TRBJ2-5, reads GAGVSQTPSNKVTEKGKYVELRCDPISGHTALYWYRQSLGQGPEFLIYFQGTGAADDSGLPNDRFFAVRPEGSVSTLKIQRTERGDSAVYLCASSLYSGEETQYFGPGTRLLVL.

The rearrangement links TRBV5-6 to TRBJ2-7; TRBD1 aligns across 9 bases. Germline CDR1 reads SGHDT; CDR2 reads YYEEEE. With V trimmed by 4 bases and J by 3 bases, 8 bases remained unmatched. The CDR3 runs 15 residues. The CDR3 DNA is TGTGCCAGCAGCCACACAGGGGGCTTAGGCTACGAGCAGTACTTC. It encodes CASSHTGGLGYEQYF.

CDR3 nucleotide sequence: TGTGCCAGCAGGCCACAGGGAACTAGCAATCAGCCCCAGCATTTT. Translating it yields CASRPQGTSNQPQHF. V is TRBV6-5 and J is TRBJ1-5, with TRBD1 as a possible D gene (6 bases). V shed 6 bases and J shed 0 bases, with 12 bases lying between them. This CDR3 comprises 15 residues. From germline, CDR1 is MNHEY and CDR2 SVGAGI.

This clone has more than one count but fewer than ten. V and J are TRBV4-2 and TRBJ1-2, with no clear D. The CDR3 covers 15 residues. The V gene lost 0 bases and the J gene lost 4 bases, with 12 bases spanning the gap. Germline CDR1 is LGHNA and CDR2 is YNFKEQ. CDR3 sequence (DNA): TGTGCCAGCAGCCAAGAGAGCATGCTTCCCTATGGCTACACCTTC. This encodes CASSQESMLPYGYTF.

The chain uses TRBV5-1 and TRBJ2-1; D may correspond to TRBD1 or TRBD2 (6 bases each). The germline V gene encodes CDR1 SGHRS and CDR2 YFSETQ. The CDR3 contains 12 residues. The V end was cut by 5 bases, the J end by 15 bases, with 18 bases between. The CDR3 DNA is TGCGCCAGCAGGTACGATGGGGGGCGCTTGTTCTTC. This translates into CASRYDGGRLFF. Drawing the rest from reference TRBV5-1 and TRBJ2-1, the complete variable domain is KAGVTQTPRYLIKTRGQQVTLSCSPISGHRSVSWYQQTPGQGLQFLFEYFSETQRNKGNFPGRFSGRQFSNSRSEMNVSTLELGDSALYLCASRYDGGRLFFGPGTRLTVL.

The J gene is TRBJ2-1, the V gene TRBV4-1, with TRBD2 as a possible D gene (5 bases). In germline, CDR1 is MGHRA, CDR2 YSYEKL. The CDR3 contains 16 residues. Trimming left V 3 bases short and J 7 bases short, with 19 bases between. CDR3 sequence reads: CASSQAGVSGRNEQFF. In nucleotides, the CDR3 is TGCGCCAGCAGCCAGGCCGGGGTAAGCGGTAGGAATGAGCAGTTCTTC.

V gene TRBV5-1 combines with J gene TRBJ1-6; D perhaps matches TRBD1 (5 bases). Germline CDR1 and CDR2: SGHRS and YFSETQ. The CDR3 consists of 16 residues. The V end lost 1 base, the J end lost 1 base, and 9 bases lay between the germline ends. CDR3 nucleotide sequence: TGCGCCAGCAGCTTGCTTGGGGGATCCTATAATTCACCCCTCCACTTT. This codes for CASSLLGGSYNSPLHF.

In its sample, this clone was seen a few times. The chain uses TRBV30 and TRBJ1-1; D possibly corresponds to TRBD1 (5 bases). The CDR3 is made up of 14 amino acids. V lost 0 bases and J lost 4, with 12 bases in between. Per germline, CDR1 GTSNPN and CDR2 SVGIG (reference sequence). The CDR3 region is CAWSVLRGRTEAFF. DNA of the CDR3: TGTGCCTGGAGTGTACTTAGGGGACGCACTGAAGCTTTCTTT.

V and J are TRBV6-5 and TRBJ1-2; D is perhaps TRBD1 (5 bases). Germline-derived CDR1 and CDR2 are MNHEY and SVGAGI. This CDR3 spans 16 amino acids. V lost 0 bases and J lost 0, with 11 bases in between. For the CDR3, the DNA is TGTGCCAGCAGTTACTCGTCAAAACAGGCTAACTATGGCTACACCTTC. It yields the protein CASSYSSKQANYGYTF.

This clone was counted between two and nine times. The chain joins TRBV14 to TRBJ2-3; D is perhaps TRBD1 or TRBD2 (5 bases each). The CDR3 is made up of 16 amino acids. Trimming removed 4 bases at V and 0 bases at J, with 14 bases between. The germline CDR1 and CDR2 sequences are SGHDN and FVKESK. CDR3 bases: TGTGCCAGCAGCCCGGGGCGGGCAGGGAGCACAGATACGCAGTATTTT. Its translation is CASSPGRAGSTDTQYF.

The chain couples TRBV27 to TRBJ2-2, with 10 bases lining up with TRBD2. Germline lookup yields CDR1 MNHEY and CDR2 SMNVEV (reference sequence). V shed 5 bases and J 6 bases; nucleotides not matched to a gene: 6. The CDR3 is 15 residues long. CDR3 loop: CASSHSGGKPGELFF. CDR3 in DNA: TGTGCCAGCAGTCATAGCGGGGGGAAGCCCGGGGAGCTGTTTTTT.

The chain links TRBV30 to TRBJ1-2; D is possibly TRBD1 (5 bases). Germline CDR1 GTSNPN, CDR2 SVGIG (reference sequence). The V end lost 8 bases, the J end lost 5 bases, and 9 bases lay between the germline ends. The CDR3 is made up of 10 amino acids. The CDR3 reads CATGVYGYTF. CDR3 DNA sequence: TGTGCCACAGGTGTATATGGCTACACCTTC.

Details on this clone: Relative to the germline gene, one junction end is altered; a read error may explain this. The CDR3 DNA is TGTGCCAGCAGTAACTCAGACCTATATGGCTACACCTTC. Its protein product is CASSNSDLYGYTF. The J gene is TRBJ1-2, the V gene TRBV6-5; the D is unclear. Germline V gene lookup returns CDR1 MNHEY and CDR2 SVGAGI. The CDR3 runs 13 residues.

The chain carries TRBV30 and TRBJ2-2, with a possible D match to TRBD1 (5 bases). Trimming removed 5 bases from V and 1 base from J, with 14 bases in between. CDR3 length equals 15 residues. The V gene's germline CDR1 is GTSNPN and CDR2 SVGIG (reference sequence). The CDR3 protein is CAWDSGSGNTGELFF. In DNA, the CDR3 is TGTGCCTGGGATTCAGGGTCGGGGAACACCGGGGAGCTGTTTTTT.

This chain connects TRBV12-5 to TRBJ2-2; 9 nucleotides agree with TRBD1. Looked up from germline, CDR1 is LGHNT and CDR2 is FRNRAP. Trimming cost V 5 bases and J 2 bases; bases outside gene matches: 3. The CDR3 is made up of 15 amino acids. CDR3 DNA: TGTGCTAGTGGTATACAGGGGGCCAACACCGGGGAGCTGTTTTTT. It encodes CASGIQGANTGELFF.

J is TRBJ1-5 and V is TRBV30; D call uncertain. The CDR3 runs to 13 residues. V was cut by 4 bases and J by 0 bases, with 7 bases left in between. Germline CDR1 reads GTSNPN; CDR2 reads SVGIG (reference sequence). CDR3 amino acids: CAWTQNSNQPQHF. CDR3 DNA sequence: TGTGCCTGGACGCAGAATAGCAATCAGCCCCAGCATTTT.

CDR3 DNA sequence: TGTGCCAGCAGCCACTCGGGACTAGCCGCAGAGACCCAGTACTTC. Protein product: CASSHSGLAAETQYF. The chain combines TRBV14 with TRBJ2-5; 9 bases match TRBD2. CDR1 SGHDN and CDR2 FVKESK come from the germline V gene. The CDR3 is 15 residues long. V lost 3 bases to trimming and J lost 4 bases; unmatched junction nucleotides: 6.

The chain joins TRBV7-8 to TRBJ2-1, with 11 nucleotides matching TRBD2. The CDR3 runs 16 residues. V shed 7 bases and J 5 bases; nucleotides not matched to a gene: 10. Germline assignment: CDR1 SGHVS and CDR2 FQNEAQ. CDR3 region: CASTDLAGGEHNEQFF. CDR3 DNA: TGTGCCAGCACCGATCTAGCGGGGGGAGAACACAATGAGCAGTTCTTC.

This chain joins TRBV27 and TRBJ2-7; D might be TRBD1 (6 bases). Trimming took 8 bases from V and 7 from J, leaving 27 bases between them. CDR1 is MNHEY, CDR2 SMNVEV, per germline (reference sequence). The CDR3 has 16 residues. The chain's CDR3 is CASATPTGFVEGEQYF. The CDR3 DNA reads TGTGCCAGCGCCACGCCGACAGGTTTTGTTGAAGGGGAGCAGTACTTC.